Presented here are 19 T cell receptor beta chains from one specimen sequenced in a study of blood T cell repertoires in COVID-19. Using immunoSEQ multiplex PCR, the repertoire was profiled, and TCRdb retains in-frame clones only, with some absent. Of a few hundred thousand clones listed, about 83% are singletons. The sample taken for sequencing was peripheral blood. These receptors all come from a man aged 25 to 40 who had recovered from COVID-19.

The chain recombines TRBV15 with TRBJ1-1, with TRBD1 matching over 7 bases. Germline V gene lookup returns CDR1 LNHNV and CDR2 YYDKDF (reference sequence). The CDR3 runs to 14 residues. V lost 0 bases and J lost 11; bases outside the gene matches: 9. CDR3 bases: TGTGCCACCAGCAGAGACTACCAGGGGGAAGAGGCTTTCTTT. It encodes CATSRDYQGEEAFF. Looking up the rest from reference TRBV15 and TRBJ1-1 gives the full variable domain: DAMVIQNPRYQVTQFGKPVTLSCSQTLNHNVMYWYQQKSSQAPKLLFHYYDKDFNNEADTPDNFQSRRPNTSFCFLDIRSPGLGDTAMYLCATSRDYQGEEAFFGQGTRLTVV.

CDR3 residues: CASSPAGGTDTQYF. CDR3 sequence (DNA): TGTGCCAGCAGCCCAGCGGGGGGTACAGATACGCAGTATTTT. The chain carries TRBV14 and TRBJ2-3; the match to TRBD2 covers 9 bases. The CDR3 totals 14 residues. V shed 4 bases and J 3 bases; nucleotides not matched to a gene: 2. CDR1 and CDR2 (germline): SGHDN, FVKESK.

CDR3 in amino acids: CASSSGVGTDTQYF. In DNA, the CDR3 is TGTGCCAGCAGCTCAGGGGTTGGCACAGATACGCAGTATTTT. V usage is TRBV7-9 and J usage is TRBJ2-3, with D possibly matching TRBD1 (6 bases). With 4 bases removed from V and 1 base from J, the gap between germline ends came to 9 bases. CDR1 and CDR2 from the germline V gene are SEHNR and FQNEAQ (reference sequence). The CDR3 contains 14 residues.

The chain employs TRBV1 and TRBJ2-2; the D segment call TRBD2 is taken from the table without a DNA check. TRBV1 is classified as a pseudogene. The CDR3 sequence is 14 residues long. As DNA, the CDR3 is TGCACCAGCAGCCAAGAAGCGGGGGTCGGGGAGCTGTTTTTT. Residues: CTSSQEAGVGELFF.

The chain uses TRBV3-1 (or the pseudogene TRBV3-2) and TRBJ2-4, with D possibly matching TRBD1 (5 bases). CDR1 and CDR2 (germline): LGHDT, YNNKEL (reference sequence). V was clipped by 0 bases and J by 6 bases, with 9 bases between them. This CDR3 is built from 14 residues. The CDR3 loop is CASSQDQGGNIQYF. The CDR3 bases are TGTGCCAGCAGCCAAGATCAGGGTGGAAACATTCAGTACTTC.

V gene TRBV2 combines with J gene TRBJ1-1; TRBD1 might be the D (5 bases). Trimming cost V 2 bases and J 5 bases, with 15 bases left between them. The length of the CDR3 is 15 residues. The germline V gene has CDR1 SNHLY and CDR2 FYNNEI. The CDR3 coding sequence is TGTGCCAGCAGTGAAAGGGGTCAGTTGGGGACTGAAGCTTTCTTT. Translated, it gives CASSERGQLGTEAFF.

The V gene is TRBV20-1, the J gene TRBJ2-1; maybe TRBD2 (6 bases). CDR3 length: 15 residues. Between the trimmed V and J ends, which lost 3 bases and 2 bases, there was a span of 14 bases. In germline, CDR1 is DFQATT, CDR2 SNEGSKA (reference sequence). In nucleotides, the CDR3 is TGCAGTGCTAGTTCGGGGGACCACCCCTACAATGAGCAGTTCTTC. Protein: CSASSGDHPYNEQFF.

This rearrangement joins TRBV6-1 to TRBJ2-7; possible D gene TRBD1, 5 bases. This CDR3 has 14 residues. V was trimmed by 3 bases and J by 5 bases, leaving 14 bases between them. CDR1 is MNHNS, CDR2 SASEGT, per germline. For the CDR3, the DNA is TGTGCCAGCAGTGAGTCGAACAGGCCTGACGAGCAGTACGTC. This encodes CASSESNRPDEQYV.

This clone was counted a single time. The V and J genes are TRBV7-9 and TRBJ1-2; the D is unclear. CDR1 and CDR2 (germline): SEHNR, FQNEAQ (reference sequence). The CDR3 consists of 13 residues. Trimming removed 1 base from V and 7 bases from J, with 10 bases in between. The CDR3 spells CASSLGGEAGYTF. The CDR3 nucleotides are TGTGCCAGCAGCTTAGGAGGTGAGGCTGGCTACACCTTC.

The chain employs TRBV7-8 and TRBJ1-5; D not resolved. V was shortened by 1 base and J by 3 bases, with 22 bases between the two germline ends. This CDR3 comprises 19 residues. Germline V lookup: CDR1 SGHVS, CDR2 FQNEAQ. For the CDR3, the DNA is TGTGCCAGCAGCTTAGTTAACGGGTTAGGTCTAAATCTCAATCAGCCCCAGCATTTT. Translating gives CASSLVNGLGLNLNQPQHF. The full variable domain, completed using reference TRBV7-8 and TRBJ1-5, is GAGVSQSPRYKVAKRGQDVALRCDPISGHVSLFWYQQALGQGPEFLTYFQNEAQLDKSGLPSDRFFAERPEGSVSTLKIQRTQQEDSAVYLCASSLVNGLGLNLNQPQHFGDGTRLSIL.

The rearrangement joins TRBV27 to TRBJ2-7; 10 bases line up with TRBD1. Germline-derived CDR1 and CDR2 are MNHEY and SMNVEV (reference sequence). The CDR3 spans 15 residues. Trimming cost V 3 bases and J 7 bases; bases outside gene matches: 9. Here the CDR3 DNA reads TGTGCCAGCAGTTTTCGGGACAGGGGTGTTACAGAGCAGTACTTC. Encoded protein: CASSFRDRGVTEQYF.

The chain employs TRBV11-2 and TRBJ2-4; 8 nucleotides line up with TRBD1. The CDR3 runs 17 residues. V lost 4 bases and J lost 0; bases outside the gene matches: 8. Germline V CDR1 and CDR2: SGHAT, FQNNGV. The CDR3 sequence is CASSYGQGPIAKNIQYF. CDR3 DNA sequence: TGTGCCAGCAGCTACGGACAGGGCCCAATAGCCAAAAACATTCAGTACTTC.

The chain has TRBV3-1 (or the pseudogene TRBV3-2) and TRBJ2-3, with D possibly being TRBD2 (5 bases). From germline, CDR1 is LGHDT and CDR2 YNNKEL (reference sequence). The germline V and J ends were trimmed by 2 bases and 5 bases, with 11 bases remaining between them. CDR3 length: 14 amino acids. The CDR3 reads CASSQSRGGDTQYF. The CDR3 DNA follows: TGTGCCAGCAGCCAAAGCCGAGGAGGAGATACGCAGTATTTT.

The CDR3 bases are TGTGCCAGCAGGCGGACAGTTCTCGGGGAAAAACTGTTTTTT. It codes for CASRRTVLGEKLFF. This chain links TRBV28 with TRBJ1-4; tentatively, D is TRBD1 (6 bases). Trimming cost V 6 bases and J 8 bases, with 16 bases left between them. Germline loops: CDR1 MDHEN, CDR2 SYDVKM. The CDR3 is 14 residues long.

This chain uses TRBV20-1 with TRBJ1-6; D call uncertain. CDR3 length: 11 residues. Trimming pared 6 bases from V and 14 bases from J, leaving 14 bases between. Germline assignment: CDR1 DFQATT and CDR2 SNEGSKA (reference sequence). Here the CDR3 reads CSAPKEFTLHF. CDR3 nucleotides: TGCAGTGCCCCCAAAGAGTTCACCCTCCACTTT.

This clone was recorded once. CDR3 nucleotides: TGTGCCAGCAGCTTGGCCGGGTCGGGAGAAGCTTTCTTT. As protein: CASSLAGSGEAFF. The chain carries TRBV5-6 and TRBJ1-1; D ambiguous. CDR1 SGHDT and CDR2 YYEEEE come from the germline V gene. V was clipped by 0 bases and J by 8 bases, with 11 bases between them. CDR3 length equals 13 residues.

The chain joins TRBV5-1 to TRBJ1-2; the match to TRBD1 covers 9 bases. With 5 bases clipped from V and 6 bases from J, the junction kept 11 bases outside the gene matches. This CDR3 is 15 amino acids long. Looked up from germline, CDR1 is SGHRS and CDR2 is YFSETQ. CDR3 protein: CASRFELGTGNGYTF. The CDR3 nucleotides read TGCGCCAGCAGATTCGAATTGGGGACAGGGAATGGCTACACCTTC.

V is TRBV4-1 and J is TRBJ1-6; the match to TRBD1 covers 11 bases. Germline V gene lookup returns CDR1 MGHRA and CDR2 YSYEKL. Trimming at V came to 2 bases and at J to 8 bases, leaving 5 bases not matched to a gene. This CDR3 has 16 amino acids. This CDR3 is CASSQPGQGADSPLHF. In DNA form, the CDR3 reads TGCGCCAGCAGCCAACCCGGACAGGGGGCTGATTCACCCCTCCACTTT.

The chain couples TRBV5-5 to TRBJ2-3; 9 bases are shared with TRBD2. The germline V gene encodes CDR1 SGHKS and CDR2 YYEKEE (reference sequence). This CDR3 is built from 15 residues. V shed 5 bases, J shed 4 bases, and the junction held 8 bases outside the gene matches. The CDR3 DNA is TGTGCCAGCAGTCGCGGGACTAGCAGCCCAGATACGCAGTATTTT. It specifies CASSRGTSSPDTQYF.